Sequencing of this TCR beta chain was carried out in a study of T cell responses to AZD1222 COVID-19 vaccine. Study information: Researchers grouped second doses given at about 4 or about 12 weeks into one pool. Overall study results and limits: A mostly white British donor set with more females was recruited, and clonal diversity was possibly underestimated. Baseline serology detected seropositivity in only 6 or 7 AZD1222 recipients. Rises in breadth and depth of Spike-specific TCRs came after two AZD1222 doses.

Method: immunoSEQ multiplex PCR; TCRdb's copy keeps in-frame clones and lacks some. The table records around 120,000 clones, about 90% of them present only once. This clone was detected only once. Its cognate antigen is unknown. V lost 8 bases to trimming and J lost 1 base; unmatched junction nucleotides: 13. The CDR3 extends over 17 amino acids. The germline gives CDR1 SGHAT, CDR2 FQNNGV. Source: peripheral blood, taken on day 0 of AZD1222 vaccination. The gene calls are TRBV11-2 and TRBJ2-7; TRBD2 matches at 11 bases. The clonotype was recovered from an adult in good health. The CDR3 spells CASGTLAGGIGSYEQYF. The CDR3, as DNA: TGTGCCAGCGGAACCCTAGCGGGAGGTATCGGTTCCTACGAGCAGTACTTC.